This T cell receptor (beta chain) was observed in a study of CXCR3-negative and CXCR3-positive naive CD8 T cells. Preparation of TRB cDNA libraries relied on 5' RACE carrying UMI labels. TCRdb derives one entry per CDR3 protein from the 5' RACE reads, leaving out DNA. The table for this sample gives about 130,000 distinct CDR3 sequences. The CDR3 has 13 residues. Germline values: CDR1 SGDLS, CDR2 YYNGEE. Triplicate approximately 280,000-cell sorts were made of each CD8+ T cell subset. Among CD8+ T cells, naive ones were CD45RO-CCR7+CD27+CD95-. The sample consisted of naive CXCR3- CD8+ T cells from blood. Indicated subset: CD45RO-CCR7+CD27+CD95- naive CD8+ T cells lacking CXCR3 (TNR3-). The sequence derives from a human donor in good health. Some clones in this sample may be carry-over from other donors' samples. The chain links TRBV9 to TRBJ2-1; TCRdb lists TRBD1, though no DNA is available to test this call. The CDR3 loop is CASSVQGYNEQFF.